This entry lists 25 T cell receptor beta chains sequenced from one sample in a study of cytomegalovirus exposure and HLA in healthy donors (TCRdb year 2017). Libraries were made using the immunoSEQ multiplex PCR assay. A mixture of 60 forward primers for TCR Vbeta segments and 13 reverse primers for TCR Jbeta segments was used in the multiplex PCR. TCRdb stores this immuneACCESS table with in-frame sequences only. Part of the clones is absent; in the studies checked, under half of the shortfall reflects unresolved V genes, and no reason is known for the rest. The sample table holds about 150,000 clones, of which roughly 83% were seen once. The top ten clonotypes cover about 8.3% of the sample. The sample taken for sequencing was PBMCs. All receptors come from a man in his thirties or forties in good health and CMV-seropositive.

The rearrangement joins TRBV5-1 to TRBJ1-5; D gene uncertain. V lost 7 bases and J lost 2, with 10 bases in between. The CDR3 totals 13 residues. Germline V gene data show CDR1 as SGHRS and CDR2 as YFSETQ. The CDR3 DNA sequence: TGCGCCAGCCGAGAAAATGGCAATCAGCCCCAGCATTTT. Its translation: CASRENGNQPQHF.

This chain joins TRBV27 and TRBJ2-5, with 7 positions matching TRBD1. CDR1 is MNHEY, CDR2 SMNVEV, per germline (reference sequence). This CDR3 has 14 amino acids. V lost 5 bases and J lost 2; bases outside the gene matches: 5. The CDR3 DNA reads TGTGCCAGCAGTCCTCAGACAGGGCAAGAGACCCAGTACTTC. Protein product: CASSPQTGQETQYF.

Comment on this clone: One junction end disagrees with the germline gene, perhaps due to a read error. The chain joins TRBV7-9 to TRBJ1-2, with 8 positions matching TRBD1. This CDR3 has 12 residues. CDR1 and CDR2 from the germline V gene are SEHNR and FQNEAQ (reference sequence). The CDR3 bases are TGTTCCAGCAGCGTGACAGGGGCTGGCTACACCTTC. The encoded protein is CSSSVTGAGYTF.

The V and J genes are TRBV2 and TRBJ1-3; D perhaps matches TRBD1 (6 bases). CDR1 and CDR2 (germline): SNHLY, FYNNEI. The length of the CDR3 is 14 residues. Trimming stripped 4 bases from V and 4 bases from J, with 11 bases between. CDR3 sequence reads: CASSATGMGNTIYF. CDR3 in DNA: TGTGCCAGCAGTGCTACAGGGATGGGAAACACCATATATTTT.

V is TRBV25-1 and J is TRBJ1-4; D may be TRBD1 (5 bases). CDR1 is MGHDK, CDR2 SYGVNS, per germline. The CDR3 has 15 residues. Trimming stripped 2 bases from V and 3 bases from J, with 10 bases between. The CDR3 nucleotides read TGTGCCAGCAGTGAACAGGGTGCGGCTAATGAAAAACTGTTTTTT. It specifies CASSEQGAANEKLFF.

This rearrangement joins TRBV9 to TRBJ2-5; 7 nucleotides align to TRBD2. The CDR3 spans 16 residues. In germline, CDR1 is SGDLS, CDR2 YYNGEE. Trimming took 0 bases from V and 2 from J; bases not matched to a gene: 7. The CDR3 region is CASSVGSGTTQETQYF. The CDR3 bases are TGTGCCAGCAGCGTAGGATCCGGGACTACACAAGAGACCCAGTACTTC. The full variable domain, rest sourced from reference TRBV9 and TRBJ2-5, is DSGVTQTPKHLITATGQRVTLRCSPRSGDLSVYWYQQSLDQGLQFLIQYYNGEERAKGNILERFSAQQFPDLHSELNLSSLELGDSALYFCASSVGSGTTQETQYFGPGTRLLVL.

The gene calls are TRBV5-4 and TRBJ2-1; 8 bases fit TRBD2. Unmatched junction bases numbered 7, after V lost 6 bases and J lost 2 bases. Germline lookup yields CDR1 SGHNT and CDR2 YYREEE (reference sequence). This CDR3 is built from 15 residues. The CDR3 nucleotides read TGTGCCAGCACCCTGACTAGCGAACCCTACAATGAGCAGTTCTTC. Translated, it gives CASTLTSEPYNEQFF.

The V gene is TRBV19, the J gene TRBJ1-2; TRBD1 matches at 11 bases. There are 14 residues in the CDR3. Germline V gene lookup returns CDR1 LNHDA and CDR2 SQIVND (reference sequence). V lost 6 bases to trimming and J lost 5 bases; unmatched junction nucleotides: 5. The CDR3 reads CASSPGTGGYGYTF. The CDR3 DNA follows: TGTGCCAGTAGCCCCGGGACAGGGGGATATGGCTACACCTTC.

The V call is TRBV30, the J call TRBJ1-2; D might be TRBD1 (6 bases). The V gene's germline CDR1 is GTSNPN and CDR2 SVGIG (reference sequence). The CDR3 extends over 14 amino acids. The CDR3 DNA reads TGTGTTCTACTCCCTACTACAGGGAACTATGGCTACACCTTC. Its protein is CVLLPTTGNYGYTF.

This sequence joins TRBV15 and TRBJ1-3; D perhaps matches TRBD1 (6 bases). The CDR3 loop spans 15 amino acids. The V gene's germline CDR1 is LNHNV and CDR2 YYDKDF (reference sequence). Trimming took off 5 bases at V and 0 bases at J, with 11 bases between the two ends. The CDR3 nucleotides are TGTGCCACCAGCCCTACAGGGAGCTCTGGAAACACCATATATTTT. It specifies CATSPTGSSGNTIYF.

The genes are TRBV6-1 and TRBJ1-4; 9 positions match TRBD1. With V trimmed by 6 bases and J by 2 bases, 4 bases remained unmatched. This CDR3 has 15 amino acids. Germline values: CDR1 MNHNS, CDR2 SASEGT. CDR3 nucleotides: TGTGCCAGCAGAGGACAGGGGAGCACTAATGAAAAACTGTTTTTT. Encoded protein: CASRGQGSTNEKLFF.

This clone was counted a single time. The chain couples TRBV19 to TRBJ2-7; D is unresolved. Trimming removed 2 bases at V and 2 bases at J, with 7 bases between. This CDR3 comprises 13 residues. Germline V gene sequence: CDR1 LNHDA, CDR2 SQIVND (reference sequence). CDR3 bases: TGTGCCAGTAGTATAACAACGACCTACGAGCAGTACTTC. It is translated as CASSITTTYEQYF.

This clone was observed a single time. The rearrangement uses TRBV29-1 and TRBJ2-7, with 10 positions matching TRBD1. CDR1 and CDR2 from the germline V gene are SQVTM and ANQGSEA. The CDR3 sequence is 14 residues long. Germline trimming cut 1 base from V and 3 bases from J; bases unmatched to any gene: 3. As DNA, the CDR3 is TGCAGCGTTGAAGGGACAGGGGGAGACTACGAGCAGTACTTC. Its protein is CSVEGTGGDYEQYF.

CDR3: CASSQDRDSGNTIYF. The CDR3 DNA reads as TGTGCCAGCAGCCAAGACAGGGACTCTGGAAACACCATATATTTT. The chain recombines TRBV4-2 with TRBJ1-3; D perhaps matches TRBD1 (5 bases). V shed 0 bases and J shed 0 bases, with 6 bases lying between them. The CDR3 extends over 15 amino acids. The germline gives CDR1 LGHNA, CDR2 YNFKEQ.

V and J are TRBV5-4 and TRBJ2-1; 8 bases line up with TRBD2. CDR3 size: 17 residues. V lost 3 bases and J lost 4; bases outside the gene matches: 12. Germline loops: CDR1 SGHNT, CDR2 YYREEE (reference sequence). CDR3 DNA sequence: TGTGCCAGCAGCTGGGGCGATAGTAGCGGGATTTACAATGAGCAGTTCTTC. Protein sequence: CASSWGDSSGIYNEQFF. Complete variable domain (other parts from reference TRBV5-4 and TRBJ2-1): ETGVTQSPTHLIKTRGQQVTLRCSSQSGHNTVSWYQQALGQGPQFIFQYYREEENGRGNFPPRFSGLQFPNYSSELNVNALELDDSALYLCASSWGDSSGIYNEQFFGPGTRLTVL.

V is TRBV29-1 and J is TRBJ1-1; maybe TRBD1 (5 bases). Between the trimmed V and J ends, which lost 7 bases and 4 bases, there was a span of 10 bases. Germline V lookup: CDR1 SQVTM, CDR2 ANQGSEA. This CDR3 is 11 amino acids long. Here the CDR3 DNA reads TGCAGCGGTCAAAGGGGCACTGAAGCTTTCTTT. The encoded protein is CSGQRGTEAFF.

The chain carries TRBV5-8 and TRBJ1-2; D may be TRBD1 (6 bases). Trimming stripped 0 bases from V and 2 bases from J, with 8 bases between. CDR1 and CDR2 (germline): SGHTS, YDEGEE. This CDR3 is 14 amino acids long. The CDR3 coding sequence is TGTGCCAGCAGCTTGGCAGGACAGAACTATGGCTACACCTTC. Its translation: CASSLAGQNYGYTF. The variable domain in full, completed from reference TRBV5-8 and TRBJ1-2, reads EAGVTQSPTHLIKTRGQQATLRCSPISGHTSVYWYQQALGLGLQFLLWYDEGEERNRGNFPPRFSGRQFPNYSSELNVNALELEDSALYLCASSLAGQNYGYTFGSGTRLTVV.

The chain joins TRBV18 to TRBJ1-2; D call uncertain. Trimming took 2 bases from V and 8 from J, leaving 12 bases between them. The germline V gene has CDR1 KGHSH and CDR2 LQKENI. The CDR3 loop spans 13 amino acids. CDR3 loop: CASSPGKSRGYTF. In DNA form, the CDR3 reads TGTGCCAGCTCACCAGGCAAATCACGAGGCTACACCTTC.

The V gene is TRBV9, the J gene TRBJ2-1, with D possibly TRBD1 on 5 matching bases. The CDR3 is 14 amino acids. Germline values: CDR1 SGDLS, CDR2 YYNGEE. The V gene lost 0 bases and the J gene lost 3 bases, with 7 bases spanning the gap. Written as DNA, the CDR3 is TGTGCCAGCAGCGTAGACAGGATCTACAATGAGCAGTTCTTC. Amino acid sequence: CASSVDRIYNEQFF. Variable domain in full (rest from reference TRBV9 and TRBJ2-1): DSGVTQTPKHLITATGQRVTLRCSPRSGDLSVYWYQQSLDQGLQFLIQYYNGEERAKGNILERFSAQQFPDLHSELNLSSLELGDSALYFCASSVDRIYNEQFFGPGTRLTVL.

The chain combines TRBV5-1 with TRBJ2-6, with D uncertain. CDR3 length: 15 amino acids. Trimming removed 4 bases from V and 2 bases from J, with 10 bases in between. Germline loops: CDR1 SGHRS, CDR2 YFSETQ. The CDR3 nucleotides read TGCGCCAGCAGCCACGGTGAAACTGGGGCCAACGTCCTGACTTTC. Residues: CASSHGETGANVLTF.

This chain joins TRBV30 and TRBJ2-7; possibly TRBD2 for D (5 bases). The CDR3 is 12 residues long. Germline CDR1 reads GTSNPN; CDR2 reads SVGIG (reference sequence). V lost 0 bases to trimming and J lost 5 bases, with 8 bases between them. CDR3 bases: TGTGCCTGGAGTGTATCCGGGGACGAGCAGTACTTC. As protein: CAWSVSGDEQYF.

The V call is TRBV27, the J call TRBJ1-5; TRBD1 matches 11 bases. V trimming: 5 bases; J trimming: 2 bases; junction bases outside the gene matches: 2. The CDR3 loop spans 15 amino acids. Germline V CDR1 and CDR2: MNHEY, SMNVEV (reference sequence). The CDR3 reads CASSRGQGGNQPQHF. In DNA, the CDR3 is TGTGCCAGCAGTAGGGGACAGGGGGGCAATCAGCCCCAGCATTTT.

V usage is TRBV13 and J usage is TRBJ2-7; D is possibly TRBD1 (6 bases). The CDR3 sequence is 19 residues long. V was cut by 0 bases and J by 0 bases, with 21 bases left in between. Germline CDR1 and CDR2: PRHDT and FYEKMQ (reference sequence). The CDR3 DNA is TGTGCCAGCAGCTTAGGGGGTCCTTTCGGACAGCCGATCTCCTACGAGCAGTACTTC. Protein: CASSLGGPFGQPISYEQYF. The full variable domain, with the rest looked up from reference TRBV13 and TRBJ2-7, is AAGVIQSPRHLIKEKRETATLKCYPIPRHDTVYWYQQGPGQDPQFLISFYEKMQSDKGSIPDRFSAQQFSDYHSELNMSSLELGDSALYFCASSLGGPFGQPISYEQYFGPGTRLTVT.

V gene TRBV4-2 combines with J gene TRBJ2-1, with 9 bases lining up with TRBD1. The CDR3 runs to 15 residues. V gave up 4 bases and J gave up 5 bases; unmatched junction bases: 6. Germline V gene sequence: CDR1 LGHNA, CDR2 YNFKEQ. The CDR3 spells CASSLGTGTDNEQFF. CDR3 sequence (DNA): TGTGCCAGCAGCCTAGGGACAGGGACGGACAATGAGCAGTTCTTC.

J is TRBJ2-5 and V is TRBV10-3; 8 bases align to TRBD1. In germline, CDR1 is ENHRY, CDR2 SYGVKD. The CDR3 loop spans 15 amino acids. V shed 10 bases and J 2 bases; nucleotides not matched to a gene: 12. CDR3 sequence reads: CATRDATGEQETQYF. The CDR3 bases are TGTGCCACCAGAGACGCGACAGGGGAACAAGAGACCCAGTACTTC.